The 7 T cell receptor beta chains reported below all come from one sample, sequenced in a study of blood T cell repertoires in COVID-19. Clones were sequenced by immunoSEQ multiplex PCR, and TCRdb holds only the in-frame ones, with some missing. The sample records 200,000 to 300,000 clones, approximately 81% being singletons. Material for sequencing was peripheral blood. Every receptor here comes from a man between 60 and 75 years old with acute or convalescent COVID-19.

The chain couples TRBV19 to TRBJ2-1, with 9 positions matching TRBD1. Per germline, CDR1 LNHDA and CDR2 SQIVND (reference sequence). CDR3 length: 16 residues. Trimming removed 6 bases from V and 5 bases from J; junction bases left unmatched: 11. CDR3 in amino acids: CASSPRAGQGDNEQFF. The CDR3 coding sequence is TGTGCCAGTAGCCCGAGGGCGGGACAGGGAGACAATGAGCAGTTCTTC.

The chain has TRBV6-2 or TRBV6-3 and TRBJ1-2; tentative D call: TRBD1 (6 bases). Germline assignment: CDR1 MNHEY and CDR2 SVGEGT. The CDR3 has 15 amino acids. V lost 2 bases, J lost 7 bases, and 17 bases lay in between. This CDR3 reads CASSYLQQGKGGYTF. For the CDR3, the DNA is TGTGCCAGCAGTTACCTCCAACAGGGTAAAGGTGGCTACACCTTC.

The chain employs TRBV27 and TRBJ2-7, with D possibly TRBD1 on 6 matching bases. The ends were cut back, 7 bases at V and 0 bases at J, with 16 bases in the middle. Germline V gene lookup returns CDR1 MNHEY and CDR2 SMNVEV (reference sequence). CDR3 size: 15 residues. CDR3 loop: CASKTRGRSSYEQYF. DNA for the CDR3: TGTGCCAGCAAAACCAGGGGCCGGAGCTCCTACGAGCAGTACTTC.

V and J are TRBV3-1 (or the pseudogene TRBV3-2) and TRBJ1-2; TRBD1 matches at 9 bases. Germline V gene sequence: CDR1 LGHDT, CDR2 YNNKEL (reference sequence). The CDR3 consists of 13 residues. V was pared by 8 bases and J by 6 bases, with 7 bases of the junction left unmatched. The CDR3 loop is CASQGTGKDGYTF. Written as DNA, the CDR3 is TGTGCCAGCCAGGGGACAGGGAAGGATGGCTACACCTTC.

The chain employs TRBV5-1 and TRBJ2-5; 14 bases line up with TRBD2. Germline loops: CDR1 SGHRS, CDR2 YFSETQ. J lost 3 bases, V lost 4 bases, and 11 bases had no gene match. This CDR3 is built from 18 residues. As DNA, the CDR3 is TGCGCCAGCAGCGGACTGATACCGGGACTAGCGGGAGAAGAGACCCAGTACTTC. Amino acid sequence: CASSGLIPGLAGEETQYF. Variable domain in full (rest from reference TRBV5-1 and TRBJ2-5): KAGVTQTPRYLIKTRGQQVTLSCSPISGHRSVSWYQQTPGQGLQFLFEYFSETQRNKGNFPGRFSGRQFSNSRSEMNVSTLELGDSALYLCASSGLIPGLAGEETQYFGPGTRLLVL.

This chain joins TRBV10-3 and TRBJ2-1, with 9 bases lining up with TRBD2. The germline V gene encodes CDR1 ENHRY and CDR2 SYGVKD. The V segment lost 3 bases and the J segment 4 bases; nucleotides outside the gene matches: 1. The CDR3 covers 14 residues. The CDR3 is CAISDLAGYNEQFF. The DNA of the CDR3 is TGTGCCATCAGTGACCTAGCGGGGTACAATGAGCAGTTCTTC.

The chain combines TRBV7-9 with TRBJ1-2; D might be TRBD1 (6 bases). The CDR3 has 19 residues. Germline CDR1 SEHNR, CDR2 FQNEAQ (reference sequence). V dropped 5 bases and J dropped 0 bases, with 25 bases sitting between them. The CDR3 DNA sequence: TGTGCCAGCAGCCACCTCAACGACTGGACAGAAAAAGCTAACTATGGCTACACCTTC. This translates into CASSHLNDWTEKANYGYTF.